The present TCR beta chain was sequenced within a study of cytomegalovirus exposure and HLA in healthy donors. Study outcomes and limitations: Analysis performed later found roughly 17,000 TCR beta sequences associated with HLA alleles at 0.05 false discovery rate. With DRB1 most and HLA-C fewest, TCR association rates differed between HLA loci in a later analysis.

It was healthy bone marrow donors who served as donors. The PCR was carried out with 60 Vbeta primers and 13 Jbeta primers. Clones were sequenced by immunoSEQ multiplex PCR, and TCRdb holds only the in-frame ones, with some missing. This table has 150,000 to 200,000 clones, 65% to 85% appearing once. On this clone: Antigen: not known.

The clonotype originates from a woman aged 45-60 years in good health and CMV-seropositive. Sequenced: PBMCs.

CDR3 in DNA: TGTGCCAGCAGCACTTCCGGGACTTCCGAAATTTACAATGAGCAGTTCTTC. Translation: CASSTSGTSEIYNEQFF. The V and J genes are TRBV25-1 and TRBJ2-1; D is perhaps TRBD2 (6 bases). Germline V lookup: CDR1 MGHDK, CDR2 SYGVNS. This CDR3 region has 17 residues. Trimming stripped 6 bases from V and 4 bases from J, with 22 bases between.